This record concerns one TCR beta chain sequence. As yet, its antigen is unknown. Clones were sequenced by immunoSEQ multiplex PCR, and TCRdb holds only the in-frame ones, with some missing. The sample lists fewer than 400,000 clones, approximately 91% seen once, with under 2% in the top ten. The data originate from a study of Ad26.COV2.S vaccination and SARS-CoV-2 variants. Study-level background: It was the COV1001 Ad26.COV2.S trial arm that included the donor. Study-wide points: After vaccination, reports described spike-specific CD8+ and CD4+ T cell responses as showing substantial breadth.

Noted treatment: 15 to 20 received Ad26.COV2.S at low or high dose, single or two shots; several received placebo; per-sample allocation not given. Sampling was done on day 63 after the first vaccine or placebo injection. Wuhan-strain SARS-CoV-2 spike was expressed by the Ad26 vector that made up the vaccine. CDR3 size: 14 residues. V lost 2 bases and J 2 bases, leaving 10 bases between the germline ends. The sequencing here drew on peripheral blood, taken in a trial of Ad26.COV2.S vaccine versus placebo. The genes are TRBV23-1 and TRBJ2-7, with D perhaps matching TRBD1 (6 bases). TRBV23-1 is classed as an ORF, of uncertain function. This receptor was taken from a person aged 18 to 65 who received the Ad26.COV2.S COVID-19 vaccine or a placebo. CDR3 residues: CASSQGTRPYEQYF. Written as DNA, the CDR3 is TGCGCCAGCAGTCAAGGGACACGACCCTACGAGCAGTACTTC.